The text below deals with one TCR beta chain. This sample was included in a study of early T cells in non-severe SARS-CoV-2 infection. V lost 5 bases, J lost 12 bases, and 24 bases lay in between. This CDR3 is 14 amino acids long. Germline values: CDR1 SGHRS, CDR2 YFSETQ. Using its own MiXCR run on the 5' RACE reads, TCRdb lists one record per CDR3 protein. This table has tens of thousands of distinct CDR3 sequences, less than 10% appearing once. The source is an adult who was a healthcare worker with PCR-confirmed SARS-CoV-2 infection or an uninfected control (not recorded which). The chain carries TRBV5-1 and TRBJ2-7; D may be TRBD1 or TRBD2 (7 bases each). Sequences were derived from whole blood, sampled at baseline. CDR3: CASRPTLTGTKRYF. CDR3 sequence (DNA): TGCGCCAGCAGACCTACCCTGACAGGGACTAAACGGTACTTC.